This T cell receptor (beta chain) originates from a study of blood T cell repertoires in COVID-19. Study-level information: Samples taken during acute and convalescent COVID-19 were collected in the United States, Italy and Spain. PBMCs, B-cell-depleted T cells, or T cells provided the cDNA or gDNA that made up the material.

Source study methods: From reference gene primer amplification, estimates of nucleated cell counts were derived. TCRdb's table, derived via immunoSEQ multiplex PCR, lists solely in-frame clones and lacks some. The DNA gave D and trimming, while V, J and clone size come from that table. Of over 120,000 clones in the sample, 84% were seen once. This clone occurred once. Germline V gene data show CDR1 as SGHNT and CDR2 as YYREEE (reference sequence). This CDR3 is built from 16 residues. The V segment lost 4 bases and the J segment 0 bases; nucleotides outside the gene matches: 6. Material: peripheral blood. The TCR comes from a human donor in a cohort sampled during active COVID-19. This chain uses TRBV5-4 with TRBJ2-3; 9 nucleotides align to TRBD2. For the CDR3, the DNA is TGTGCCAGCAGCCTAAAGCGGGGGGTTAGCACAGATACGCAGTATTTT. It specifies CASSLKRGVSTDTQYF.